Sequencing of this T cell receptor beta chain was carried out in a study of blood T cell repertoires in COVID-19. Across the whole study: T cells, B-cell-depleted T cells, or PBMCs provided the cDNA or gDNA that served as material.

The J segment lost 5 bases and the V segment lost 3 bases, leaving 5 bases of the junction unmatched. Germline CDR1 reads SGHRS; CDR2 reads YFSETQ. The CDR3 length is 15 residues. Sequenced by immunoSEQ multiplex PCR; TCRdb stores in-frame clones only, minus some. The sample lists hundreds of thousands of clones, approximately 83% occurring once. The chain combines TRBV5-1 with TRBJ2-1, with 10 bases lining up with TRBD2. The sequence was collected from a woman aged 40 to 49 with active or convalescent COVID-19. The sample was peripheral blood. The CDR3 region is CASSSWTSGNNEQFF. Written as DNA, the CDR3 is TGCGCCAGCAGCTCATGGACTAGCGGAAACAATGAGCAGTTCTTC.